This TCR beta chain emerged from a study of CD8+CD57+ T cells in acquired aplastic anemia. This clonotype was seen a handful of times. TCR beta VDJ and CDR3 profiles were obtained from a genomic DNA template. TCRdb itself ran the reads through MiXCR, one entry per CDR3 protein. The sample contains fewer than 250,000 distinct CDR3 sequences, approximately 50% of which appear only once. The authors sequenced patients whose flow cytometry had shown CD8+CD57+ cell expansion. CDR3 length: 15 residues. Trimming took 6 bases from V and 16 from J; bases not matched to a gene: 21. The chain recombines TRBV12-3 or TRBV12-4 with TRBJ2-1; TRBD2 agrees at 7 bases. Material: sorted CD4+, CD8+, or CD8+CD57+ T cells (not recorded which) from PBMCs. The source is a human donor with aplastic anemia. The CDR3 nucleotides are TGTGCCAGCAGCCAAGATATGGCGGGAGAGACACGGGTCTTCTTC. Amino acids: CASSQDMAGETRVFF.